This TCR beta chain appears in the sequencing data of a study of vaccination effects on CD4 cells after COVID-19. Investigators separated out CD4+ T cells once around nine days of culture had passed. All study participants received two doses of BNT162b2 or mRNA-1273 vaccine. The assay was immunoSEQ multiplex PCR, and TCRdb's table has in-frame clones only and misses some. The table shows just over 55,000 clones, with 78% occurring only once. Points on this clone: Antigen specificity is unknown.

The CDR3 extends over 14 amino acids. Trimming cost V 2 bases and J 0 bases, with 8 bases left between them. CDR1 is GTSNPN and CDR2 is SVGIG in the germline V gene (reference sequence). Specimen: CD4+ T cells from PBMCs cultured without peptide, collected after COVID-19 vaccination. The clonotype comes from a human donor who received a COVID-19 vaccine. The rearrangement uses TRBV30 and TRBJ2-1; unclear D gene. DNA for the CDR3: TGTGCCTGGAGTATCCTGAGCTCCTACAATGAGCAGTTCTTC. Its protein product is CAWSILSSYNEQFF.